This TCR beta chain was documented in a study of blood T cell repertoires in COVID-19. Produced via immunoSEQ multiplex PCR; TCRdb's table is partial and in-frame only. Of 200,000 to 250,000 clones in the sample, 70% to 85% were seen once. CDR1 is SEHNR, CDR2 FQNEAQ, per germline (reference sequence). The CDR3 is 16 residues long. V shed 5 bases and J shed 4 bases, with 18 bases lying between them. This receptor was taken from an elderly woman with COVID-19, enrolled during active disease. Material for sequencing was peripheral blood. The chain has TRBV7-9 and TRBJ1-5, with D possibly TRBD1 on 5 matching bases. DNA of the CDR3: TGTGCCAGCAGCCGTTCAGGGTTAGGGGTAAATCAGCCCCAGCATTTT. This gives the protein CASSRSGLGVNQPQHF.